These 29 T cell receptor beta chains were sequenced from one sample in a study of T cell responses to AZD1222 COVID-19 vaccine. Assay used: immunoSEQ multiplex PCR; TCRdb lists only in-frame clones, some missing. The sample records about 120,000 clones, 86% being singletons. The starting material was peripheral blood, obtained 28 days after the second AZD1222 dose. The receptors were sampled from an adult who received the AZD1222 COVID-19 vaccine.

This chain uses TRBV4-1 with TRBJ1-2; D is possibly TRBD1 (6 bases). V was pared by 0 bases and J by 2 bases, with 7 bases between. CDR3 length: 14 residues. The germline CDR1 and CDR2 sequences are MGHRA and YSYEKL. CDR3 sequence: CASSQERGNYGYTF. The CDR3 DNA follows: TGCGCCAGCAGCCAAGAAAGGGGGAACTATGGCTACACCTTC.

Only one count was recorded for this clone. The chain has TRBV7-2 and TRBJ2-2; 7 bases match TRBD2. Germline CDR1 SGHTA, CDR2 FQGNSA. The CDR3 is 16 residues long. V shed 4 bases and J 1 base; nucleotides not matched to a gene: 6. The CDR3 is CASSSSGLQNTGELFF. Written as DNA, the CDR3 is TGTGCCAGCAGCTCGTCGGGACTACAGAACACCGGGGAGCTGTTTTTT.

This clone was counted a single time. CDR3 protein: CASRPRDMNTEAFF. The DNA for the CDR3 is TGTGCCAGCAGACCCAGAGACATGAACACTGAAGCTTTCTTT. V is TRBV3-1 (or the pseudogene TRBV3-2) and J is TRBJ1-1; no firm D call. This CDR3 contains 14 residues. V was clipped by 6 bases and J by 0 bases, with 11 bases between them. Germline assignment: CDR1 LGHDT and CDR2 YNNKEL (reference sequence).

V is TRBV14 and J is TRBJ2-3, with 10 bases matching TRBD1. CDR1 SGHDN and CDR2 FVKESK come from the germline V gene. CDR3 length: 20 residues. V shed 4 bases, J shed 2 bases, and the junction held 18 bases outside the gene matches. CDR3 residues: CASSPHPMNRDRGTTDTQYF. The CDR3 nucleotides read TGTGCCAGCAGCCCTCACCCCATGAACCGGGACAGGGGTACCACAGATACGCAGTATTTT.

This chain links TRBV28 with TRBJ2-7; D is unresolved. Trimming stripped 8 bases from V and 6 bases from J, with 20 bases between. Germline lookup yields CDR1 MDHEN and CDR2 SYDVKM. CDR3 length equals 14 residues. This chain's CDR3 is CASGLTSWASEQYF. CDR3 nucleotide sequence: TGTGCCAGCGGGTTAACTTCATGGGCTTCCGAGCAGTACTTC.

V usage is TRBV2 and J usage is TRBJ1-6; D is uncertain. This CDR3 has 15 amino acids. CDR1 and CDR2 (germline): SNHLY, FYNNEI. V gave up 7 bases and J gave up 2 bases, with 12 bases separating them. CDR3 DNA sequence: TGTGCCAGCACAATCAGCCACGCCTATAATTCACCCCTCCACTTT. Residues: CASTISHAYNSPLHF.

The V call is TRBV25-1, the J call TRBJ1-6, with no clear D. Trimming left V 6 bases short and J 7 bases short, with 10 bases between. Germline loops: CDR1 MGHDK, CDR2 SYGVNS. This CDR3 is built from 13 residues. In nucleotides, the CDR3 is TGTGCCAGCAGGGAAGGGTTAAATTCACCCCTCCACTTT. Amino acid sequence: CASREGLNSPLHF.

The gene calls are TRBV2 and TRBJ2-2; D unclear. With 7 bases removed from V and 3 bases from J, the gap between germline ends came to 9 bases. The CDR3 sequence is 13 residues long. Germline V gives CDR1 SNHLY, CDR2 FYNNEI. CDR3 in amino acids: CASKRGYTGELFF. The CDR3 nucleotides read TGTGCCAGCAAACGTGGGTACACCGGGGAGCTGTTTTTT.

The table lists this clone with a few counts. The gene calls are TRBV9 and TRBJ2-3, with TRBD2 matching over 7 bases. CDR1 and CDR2 from the germline V gene are SGDLS and YYNGEE. The length of the CDR3 is 16 residues. V lost 3 bases to trimming and J lost 4 bases; unmatched junction nucleotides: 11. DNA of the CDR3: TGTGCCAGCAGCGCCGTGGGGCTAGCGGTATCAGATACGCAGTATTTT. It specifies CASSAVGLAVSDTQYF.

This chain connects TRBV12-3 or TRBV12-4 to TRBJ2-7, with a tentative D call TRBD1 (6 bases). This CDR3 has 13 residues. The ends were cut back, 2 bases at V and 5 bases at J, with 10 bases in the middle. CDR3 DNA sequence: TGTGCCAGCAGTTTAAACAGGGAGAACGAGCAGTACTTC. Encoded protein: CASSLNRENEQYF.

The V call is TRBV5-6, the J call TRBJ2-2, with D perhaps TRBD2 (6 bases). The germline V gene has CDR1 SGHDT and CDR2 YYEEEE. The V end lost 0 bases, the J end lost 8 bases, and 17 bases lay between the germline ends. CDR3 length: 16 amino acids. CDR3 amino acids: CASSLARAAGRGELFF. CDR3 nucleotides: TGTGCCAGCAGCTTGGCCAGGGCGGCGGGAAGGGGGGAGCTGTTTTTT.

This chain uses TRBV4-3 with TRBJ2-4; TRBD2 aligns across 12 bases. CDR1 is LGHNA, CDR2 YSLEER, per germline. J lost 1 base, V lost 4 bases, and 8 bases had no gene match. The CDR3 contains 18 residues. This CDR3 reads CASSPPASGGAAKNIQYF. DNA for the CDR3: TGCGCCAGCAGCCCTCCGGCTAGCGGGGGGGCGGCCAAAAACATTCAGTACTTC.

The chain links TRBV5-8 to TRBJ2-1; 10 bases fit TRBD2. CDR3 size: 17 residues. V shed 6 bases and J 8 bases; nucleotides not matched to a gene: 17. From germline, CDR1 is SGHTS and CDR2 YDEGEE. CDR3 in amino acids: CASKTVQRLAGVYEQFF. CDR3 bases: TGTGCCAGCAAGACGGTGCAGAGGCTAGCGGGAGTCTATGAGCAGTTCTTC.

Here the CDR3 reads CASRTNINTEAFF. The CDR3 DNA follows: TGTGCCAGCAGAACCAACATCAACACTGAAGCTTTCTTT. The chain is built from TRBV6-5 and TRBJ1-1; D remains ambiguous. Trimming shortened V by 6 bases and J by 2 bases, and 10 bases separated the two germline ends. Germline V gives CDR1 MNHEY, CDR2 SVGAGI. This CDR3 has 13 amino acids.

The chain uses TRBV3-1 (or the pseudogene TRBV3-2) and TRBJ1-6; a weak D match, TRBD1 (6 bases). CDR3 length: 15 amino acids. Per the germline V gene, CDR1 is LGHDT and CDR2 is YNNKEL (reference sequence). V shed 1 base and J shed 4 bases, with 8 bases lying between them. CDR3 loop: CASSQGTGYNSPLHF. CDR3 coding DNA: TGTGCCAGCAGCCAAGGAACAGGGTATAATTCACCCCTCCACTTT.

The V gene is TRBV28, the J gene TRBJ2-6; D unclear. V lost 6 bases to trimming and J lost 0 bases, with 12 bases between them. Per germline, CDR1 MDHEN and CDR2 SYDVKM. The CDR3 has 16 residues. The CDR3 DNA reads TGTGCCAGCAGCCTCCTCAAGGACTCTGGGGCCAACGTCCTGACTTTC. Its protein is CASSLLKDSGANVLTF. The full variable domain, with the rest looked up from reference TRBV28 and TRBJ2-6, is DVKVTQSSRYLVKRTGEKVFLECVQDMDHENMFWYRQDPGLGLRLIYFSYDVKMKEKGDIPEGYSVSREKKERFSLILESASTNQTSMYLCASSLLKDSGANVLTFGAGSRLTVL.

The CDR3 reads CASSYSASGGRETQYF. In nucleotides, the CDR3 is TGTGCCAGCAGTTACTCGGCTAGCGGGGGGCGGGAGACCCAGTACTTC. The chain links TRBV6-5 to TRBJ2-5; TRBD2 matches at 11 bases. The CDR3 length is 16 residues. Trimming took 0 bases from V and 5 from J; bases not matched to a gene: 5. Germline CDR1 is MNHEY and CDR2 is SVGAGI.

The chain uses TRBV7-9 and TRBJ2-5, with TRBD2 matching over 13 bases. J was trimmed by 2 bases and V by 4 bases; bases with no gene match: 7. The germline gives CDR1 SEHNR, CDR2 FQNEAQ (reference sequence). CDR3 size: 17 residues. In nucleotides, the CDR3 is TGTGCCAGCAGCTCCCGGACTAGCGGGAGAGGGCAAGAGACCCAGTACTTC. It is translated as CASSSRTSGRGQETQYF.

This clone was counted once. J is TRBJ1-5 and V is TRBV18; D possibly corresponds to TRBD1 (5 bases). Germline V gives CDR1 KGHSH, CDR2 LQKENI. The CDR3 length is 13 residues. Between the trimmed V and J ends, which lost 5 bases and 6 bases, there was a span of 11 bases. CDR3 amino acids: CASSAGWLQPQHF. The CDR3 DNA is TGTGCCAGCTCAGCAGGGTGGCTTCAGCCCCAGCATTTT.

The chain links TRBV4-3 to TRBJ2-7; D may correspond to TRBD1 or TRBD2 (6 bases each). V dropped 0 bases and J dropped 6 bases, with 15 bases sitting between them. CDR1 and CDR2 from the germline V gene are LGHNA and YSLEER. The CDR3 runs 15 residues. CDR3 nucleotides: TGCGCCAGCAGCCAAGAGGGACACTTCGGGGGCGAGCAGTACTTC. Its protein is CASSQEGHFGGEQYF.

This clone turned up a few times. This chain uses TRBV7-9 with TRBJ2-3; D possibly uses TRBD1 or TRBD2 (5 bases each). Germline CDR1 is SEHNR and CDR2 is FQNEAQ (reference sequence). The ends were cut back, 5 bases at V and 0 bases at J, with 21 bases in the middle. This CDR3 is built from 18 residues. The CDR3 loop reads CASSKPRDGLSSTDTQYF. The CDR3 DNA reads TGTGCCAGCAGCAAACCCCGGGACGGCCTCTCTAGCACAGATACGCAGTATTTT.

The chain employs TRBV5-1 and TRBJ1-1; D may be TRBD1 (6 bases). The V gene's germline CDR1 is SGHRS and CDR2 YFSETQ. This CDR3 has 14 amino acids. V was trimmed by 4 bases and J by 1 base, leaving 11 bases between them. The DNA of the CDR3 is TGCGCCAGCAGCGGACGGGACACGAACACTGAAGCTTTCTTT. Translation: CASSGRDTNTEAFF.

There are a few counts of this clone. The rearrangement uses TRBV3-1 (or the pseudogene TRBV3-2) and TRBJ2-3; D is uncertain. Trimming took 0 bases from V and 0 from J, leaving 7 bases between them. Germline V gene data show CDR1 as LGHDT and CDR2 as YNNKEL (reference sequence). This CDR3 contains 15 residues. CDR3 nucleotides: TGTGCCAGCAGCCAAGATATGAGAAGCACAGATACGCAGTATTTT. The encoded protein is CASSQDMRSTDTQYF.

The DNA for the CDR3 is TGTGCCAGCAGCTTAGACCGGAACAATTCACCCCTCCACTTT. Translated, it gives CASSLDRNNSPLHF. The V call is TRBV11-2, the J call TRBJ1-6; no definite D call. Trimming left V 0 bases short and J 7 bases short, with 7 bases between. This CDR3 spans 14 amino acids. Looked up from germline, CDR1 is SGHAT and CDR2 is FQNNGV.

The CDR3 DNA reads as TGTGCCAGCAGCTCTGCCGGGACAGGGGTGAATGAGCAGTTCTTC. This translates into CASSSAGTGVNEQFF. This rearrangement joins TRBV5-6 to TRBJ2-1, with 10 bases lining up with TRBD1. The CDR3 runs 15 residues. From germline, CDR1 is SGHDT and CDR2 YYEEEE. J was trimmed by 7 bases and V by 3 bases; bases with no gene match: 7.

The J gene is TRBJ2-1, the V gene TRBV2; no clear D gene. Germline V gene lookup returns CDR1 SNHLY and CDR2 FYNNEI. This CDR3 comprises 15 residues. The V end was cut by 8 bases, the J end by 5 bases, with 19 bases between. The CDR3 spells CASHTAPSSDNEQFF. For the CDR3, the DNA is TGTGCCAGCCATACAGCCCCGAGCAGCGACAATGAGCAGTTCTTC.

This chain joins TRBV5-1 and TRBJ2-7; 14 positions agree with TRBD2. Trimming took 4 bases from V and 5 from J; bases not matched to a gene: 5. The CDR3 consists of 15 residues. Per the germline V gene, CDR1 is SGHRS and CDR2 is YFSETQ. CDR3 residues: CASSGMGLAGDEQYF. CDR3 sequence (DNA): TGCGCCAGCAGCGGAATGGGACTAGCGGGAGACGAGCAGTACTTC.

The rearrangement links TRBV27 to TRBJ1-5; D possibly corresponds to TRBD1 (6 bases). V dropped 7 bases and J dropped 1 base, with 17 bases sitting between them. Per the germline V gene, CDR1 is MNHEY and CDR2 is SMNVEV (reference sequence). The CDR3 has 16 residues. This CDR3 is CASTPRAGESNQPQHF. The CDR3 DNA is TGTGCCAGCACCCCCCGGGCAGGGGAGAGCAATCAGCCCCAGCATTTT.

This chain links TRBV10-2 with TRBJ2-7; D gene uncertain. The CDR3 loop spans 13 amino acids. Germline V gene sequence: CDR1 WSHSY, CDR2 SAAADI. Trimming took 2 bases from V and 3 from J, leaving 8 bases between them. The CDR3 reads CASSEGDGYEQYF. CDR3 nucleotide sequence: TGCGCCAGCAGTGAGGGTGATGGCTACGAGCAGTACTTC.